The clone carrying this TCR beta chain has only one observation. Its antigen is unidentified. This specimen comes from a study of T cell responses to AZD1222 COVID-19 vaccine. The wider study: Both about-4-week and about-12-week second-dose recipients were combined.

V was trimmed by 1 base and J by 0 bases, leaving 7 bases between them. The CDR3 is made up of 14 amino acids. Germline CDR1 reads SGHRS; CDR2 reads YFSETQ. Study-wide results and limits: Donors skewed white British and female; clonal diversity was possibly underestimated. The repertoires were collected only after the peak T cell response.

The method was immunoSEQ multiplex PCR; TCRdb's version includes in-frame clones alone and lacks a portion of them. The sample includes around 99,000 clones, over 85% seen only once; the top ten take roughly 13%. The source was peripheral blood, collected on day 0 of AZD1222 vaccination. The TCR comes from an adult in good health. The V and J genes are TRBV5-1 and TRBJ1-1; the D gene is possibly TRBD1 (5 bases). CDR3 sequence (DNA): TGCGCCAGCAGCTTGCGGGGACTGAACACTGAAGCTTTCTTT. Protein product: CASSLRGLNTEAFF.